This T cell receptor (beta chain) was captured by sequencing in a study of T cells in Graves' hyperthyroidism and ophthalmopathy. Study results and limitations: Most clonotypes expanded in thyroid above 0.001 were likewise present in blood. The model foresaw ophthalmopathy a median around 6.4 months prior to onset.

Patients having uncontrolled infection, another autoimmune disease, pregnancy or lactation were not included. This clonotype occurred many times. Its antigen is not identified. The V end lost 3 bases, the J end lost 6 bases, and 6 bases lay between the germline ends. This CDR3 spans 12 amino acids. Amplification of TCR beta CDR3 regions was performed using RNA transcripts as template. HTBI primers were employed in a first-round RT-PCR of the TCR CDR3. TCRdb re-called the multiplex PCR reads through MiXCR, storing one row per CDR3 protein. This table holds 370,000 or so distinct CDR3 sequences, about 15% found once.

The chain employs TRBV12-3 or TRBV12-4 and TRBJ2-1; D may correspond to TRBD1 or TRBD2 (5 bases each). The TCR sequence derives from a woman aged 18-29 years with Graves' hyperthyroidism that later progressed to Graves' ophthalmopathy. Input material: blood. Written as DNA, the CDR3 is TGTGCCAGCAGTTTTGGGGGCAATGAGCAGTTCTTC. This translates into CASSFGGNEQFF.